Shown below are 18 T cell receptor beta chains from a single sample sequenced in a study of early T cells in non-severe SARS-CoV-2 infection. TCRdb itself ran the 5' RACE reads through MiXCR, one entry per CDR3 protein. The sample contains around 56,000 distinct CDR3 sequences, 7.7% of which appear only once. The sample here was whole blood, taken at baseline. These receptors originate from an adult who was a healthcare worker with PCR-confirmed SARS-CoV-2 infection or an uninfected control (not recorded which).

The V and J genes are TRBV3-2 and TRBJ2-7; no DNA check was done on the table's D call, TRBD1. TRBV3-2 is deemed a pseudogene. The CDR3 length is 14 residues. CDR3 protein: CASSPGQGLHEQYF. CDR3 nucleotides: TGTGCCAGCAGCCCAGGACAAGGCCTCCACGAGCAGTACTTC.

The J gene is TRBJ2-2, the V gene TRBV7-3; D possibly corresponds to TRBD2 (5 bases). The CDR3 runs 19 residues. Trimming took 2 bases from V and 4 from J, leaving 23 bases between them. CDR1 SGHTA and CDR2 FQGTGA come from the germline V gene. CDR3 region: CASSLSPKLVEDGTGELFF. In DNA form, the CDR3 reads TGTGCCAGCAGCTTATCCCCTAAACTAGTGGAGGACGGCACCGGGGAGCTGTTTTTT. Using reference TRBV7-3 and TRBJ2-2 for the parts outside the CDR3, the full variable domain is GAGVSQTPSNKVTEKGKYVELRCDPISGHTALYWYRQSLGQGPEFLIYFQGTGAADDSGLPNDRFFAVRPEGSVSTLKIQRTERGDSAVYLCASSLSPKLVEDGTGELFFGEGSRLTVL.

This clonotype was detected only a few times. The DNA for the CDR3 is TGTGCCAGCAGCAAATACGACGGAATTAACTATGGCTACACCTTC. Translation: CASSKYDGINYGYTF. The chain carries TRBV21-1 and TRBJ1-2. TRBV21-1 is assigned pseudogene status. CDR3 length: 15 residues.

Worth noting for this clonotype: The missing conserved phenylalanine or tryptophan at the end of this CDR3 makes a read error likely. The rearrangement uses TRBV12-3 or TRBV12-4 and TRBJ2-7, with unresolved D. V lost 3 bases, J lost 4 bases, and 13 bases lay in between. The CDR3 sequence is 14 residues long. CDR3 residues: CASSFGQQIYEQYL. The CDR3 DNA sequence: TGTGCCAGCAGTTTTGGCCAGCAAATATACGAGCAGTACCTC.

This clonotype has just a few counts. This chain links TRBV6-5 with TRBJ1-5; TRBD1 matches 9 bases. The V gene's germline CDR1 is MNHEY and CDR2 SVGAGI. The ends lost 5 bases at V and 7 bases at J; junction bases unmatched: 9. This CDR3 has 15 residues. CDR3 sequence (DNA): TGTGCCAGCAGTCCCTCCGGGACAGGGCACCAGCCCCAGCATTTT. Protein sequence: CASSPSGTGHQPQHF.

There are many counts of this clonotype. The chain uses TRBV11-2 and TRBJ1-2; D not resolved. The CDR3 covers 11 residues. V was trimmed by 4 bases and J by 10 bases, leaving 10 bases between them. Germline V gene sequence: CDR1 SGHAT, CDR2 FQNNGV. The CDR3 DNA sequence: TGTGCCAGCAGCTCCGGACCGATCTACACCTTC. Residues: CASSSGPIYTF.

This clonotype was picked up many times. The V call is TRBV20-1, the J call TRBJ2-3; TRBD2 aligns across 12 bases. The CDR3 is made up of 14 amino acids. Germline trimming cut 6 bases from V and 5 bases from J; bases unmatched to any gene: 6. From germline, CDR1 is DFQATT and CDR2 SNEGSKA (reference sequence). The CDR3 reads CSAVPGLAGDTQYF. In DNA form, the CDR3 reads TGCAGTGCGGTGCCGGGACTAGCGGGAGATACGCAGTATTTT.

The chain uses TRBV3-2 and TRBJ2-4; the DNA was not used to check the table's D call, TRBD1. TRBV3-2 is a listed pseudogene. CDR3 length: 14 amino acids. In DNA form, the CDR3 reads TGTGCCAGCAGCCAATGGGGGGACAAAAACATTCAGTACTTC. Its translation: CASSQWGDKNIQYF.

The chain recombines TRBV4-1 with TRBJ1-5, with TRBD1 as a possible D gene (5 bases). The V gene lost 3 bases and the J gene lost 0 bases, with 12 bases spanning the gap. The CDR3 extends over 16 amino acids. Per the germline V gene, CDR1 is MGHRA and CDR2 is YSYEKL. The CDR3 region is CASSHPDRYSNQPQHF. DNA for the CDR3: TGCGCCAGCAGCCACCCCGACAGATATAGCAATCAGCCCCAGCATTTT.

This clonotype was recorded many times. J is TRBJ2-7 and V is TRBV6-2 or TRBV6-3, with TRBD1 matching over 9 bases. The CDR3 has 15 residues. Germline CDR1 is MNHEY and CDR2 is SVGEGT. J was trimmed by 2 bases and V by 7 bases; bases with no gene match: 9. The CDR3 nucleotides are TGTGCCAGCATAACTGGGACAGGGAACCCCTACGAGCAGTACTTC. The encoded protein is CASITGTGNPYEQYF.

As concerns this clonotype: This may be a read error, as it is one base from a much larger clone. The chain recombines TRBV28 with TRBJ2-2, with 10 bases lining up with TRBD2. Germline-derived CDR1 and CDR2 are MDHEN and SYDVKM. This CDR3 has 16 residues. In nucleotides, the CDR3 is TGTGGCAGCAGCCTATTAGCGGGAGGTAAAACCGGGGAGCTGTTTTTT. It translates to CGSSLLAGGKTGELFF.

The chain recombines TRBV4-2 with TRBJ2-2, with 9 nucleotides matching TRBD1. CDR3 length: 15 amino acids. CDR1 is LGHNA, CDR2 YNFKEQ, per germline. The J segment lost 7 bases and the V segment lost 4 bases, leaving 7 bases of the junction unmatched. DNA of the CDR3: TGTGCCAGCAGCCGAAGGGACAGGGAGGTCGGGGAGCTGTTTTTT. It codes for CASSRRDREVGELFF.

The chain links TRBV4-1 to TRBJ2-1, with 9 bases fitting TRBD2. This CDR3 comprises 16 residues. Germline assignment: CDR1 MGHRA and CDR2 YSYEKL. V was clipped by 4 bases and J by 6 bases; unmatched bases: 10. The CDR3 spells CASSLQGLAASNEQFF. For the CDR3, the DNA is TGCGCCAGCAGCCTGCAGGGACTAGCAGCAAGCAATGAGCAGTTCTTC.

This clonotype occurred many times. The chain is built from TRBV6-5 and TRBJ2-5; 10 positions agree with TRBD1. Trimming cost V 5 bases and J 4 bases; bases outside gene matches: 13. Germline-derived CDR1 and CDR2 are MNHEY and SVGAGI. There are 17 residues in the CDR3. The CDR3 DNA sequence: TGTGCCAGCAGTAAGCGCCGGGACAGGGGAGGAGGAGAGACCCAGTACTTC. This translates into CASSKRRDRGGGETQYF.

The CDR3 region is CSVRDRGDSGANVLTF. The CDR3 DNA sequence: TGCAGCGTACGGGACAGGGGTGACTCTGGGGCCAACGTCCTGACTTTC. The V and J genes are TRBV29-1 and TRBJ2-6; 10 bases line up with TRBD1. CDR1 is SQVTM and CDR2 is ANQGSEA in the germline V gene. This CDR3 comprises 16 residues. V shed 6 bases and J 0 bases; nucleotides not matched to a gene: 5.

This clonotype came up many times. This sequence joins TRBV15 and TRBJ2-3; 10 nucleotides align to TRBD2. The length of the CDR3 is 14 residues. The V segment lost 6 bases and the J segment 1 base; nucleotides outside the gene matches: 1. Per germline, CDR1 LNHNV and CDR2 YYDKDF (reference sequence). This chain's CDR3 is CATSGTSGTDTQYF. The CDR3 DNA reads TGTGCCACCAGTGGGACTAGCGGCACAGATACGCAGTATTTT.

This clonotype has ten or more counts. V is TRBV18 and J is TRBJ1-4; maybe TRBD1 (5 bases). CDR3 length: 14 amino acids. Germline CDR1 and CDR2: KGHSH and LQKENI. Trimming took off 4 bases at V and 7 bases at J, with 13 bases between the two ends. The CDR3, as DNA: TGTGCCAGCTCACTCAGGGAAAGAAGTGAAAAACTGTTTTTT. Translation: CASSLRERSEKLFF. The full variable domain, rest sourced from reference TRBV18 and TRBJ1-4, is NAGVMQNPRHLVRRRGQEARLRCSPMKGHSHVYWYRQLPEEGLKFMVYLQKENIIDESGMPKERFSAEFPKEGPSILRIQQVVRGDSAAYFCASSLRERSEKLFFGSGTQLSVL.

V usage is TRBV10-1 and J usage is TRBJ2-2; 10 nucleotides align to TRBD2. V trimming: 5 bases; J trimming: 5 bases; junction bases outside the gene matches: 8. This CDR3 spans 16 amino acids. Germline-derived CDR1 and CDR2 are WNHNN and SYGVQD (reference sequence). The CDR3 here is CASSYSGRLGTGELFF. CDR3 in DNA: TGCGCCAGCAGTTATAGCGGGAGGTTGGGAACCGGGGAGCTGTTTTTT.